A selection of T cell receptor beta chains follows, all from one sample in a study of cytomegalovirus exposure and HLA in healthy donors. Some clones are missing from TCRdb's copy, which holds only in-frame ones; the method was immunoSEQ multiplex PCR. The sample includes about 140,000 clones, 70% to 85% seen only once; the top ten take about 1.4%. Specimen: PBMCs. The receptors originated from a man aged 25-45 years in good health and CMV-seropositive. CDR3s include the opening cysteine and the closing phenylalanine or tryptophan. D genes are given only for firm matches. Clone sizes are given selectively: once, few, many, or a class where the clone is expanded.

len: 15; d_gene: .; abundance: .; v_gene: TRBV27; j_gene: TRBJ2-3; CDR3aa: CASSPFDRRTDTQYF; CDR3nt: TGTGCCAGCAGTCCTTTTGACAGACGCACAGATACGCAGTATTTT
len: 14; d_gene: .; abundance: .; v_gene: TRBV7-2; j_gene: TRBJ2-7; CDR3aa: CASKIFTGPYEQYF; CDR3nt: TGTGCCAGCAAAATTTTCACAGGGCCCTACGAGCAGTACTTC
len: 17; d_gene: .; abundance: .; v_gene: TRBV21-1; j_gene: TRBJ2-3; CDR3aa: CASSKKGLAGGPDTQYF; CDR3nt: TGTGCCAGCAGCAAAAAAGGGCTAGCGGGGGGGCCTGATACGCAGTATTTT
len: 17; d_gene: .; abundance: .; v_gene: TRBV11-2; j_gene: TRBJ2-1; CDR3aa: CASSSPRLRFSYNEQFF; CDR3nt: TGTGCCAGCAGCTCTCCGCGACTACGGTTCTCCTACAATGAGCAGTTCTTC
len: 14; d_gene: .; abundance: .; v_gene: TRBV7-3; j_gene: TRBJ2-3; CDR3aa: CASSFSGSTDTQYF; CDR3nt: TGTGCCAGCAGCTTCAGCGGGAGCACAGATACGCAGTATTTT
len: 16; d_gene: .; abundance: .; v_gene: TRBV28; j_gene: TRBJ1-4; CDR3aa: CASSQTTEAGSEKLFF; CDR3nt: TGTGCCAGCAGTCAGACGACAGAAGCGGGTAGTGAAAAACTGTTTTTT
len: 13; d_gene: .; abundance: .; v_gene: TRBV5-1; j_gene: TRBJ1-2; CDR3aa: CASSLNTAYGYTF; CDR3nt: TGCGCCAGCAGCTTGAATACAGCTTATGGCTACACCTTC
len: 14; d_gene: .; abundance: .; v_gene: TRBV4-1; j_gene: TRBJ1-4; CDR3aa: CASREGATNEKLFF; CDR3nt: TGCGCCAGCAGAGAGGGGGCAACTAATGAAAAACTGTTTTTT
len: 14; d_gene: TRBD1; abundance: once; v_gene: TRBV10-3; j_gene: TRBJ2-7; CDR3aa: CAIIDRDRGCEQYF; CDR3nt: TGTGCCATCATCGACCGGGACAGGGGCTGCGAGCAGTACTTC
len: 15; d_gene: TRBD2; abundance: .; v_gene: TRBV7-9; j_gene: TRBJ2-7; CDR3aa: CASSLGLAGGAEQYF; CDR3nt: TGTGCCAGCAGCTTGGGACTAGCGGGGGGAGCGGAGCAGTACTTC
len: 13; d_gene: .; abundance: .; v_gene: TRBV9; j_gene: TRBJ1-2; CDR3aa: CASSSQGIYGYTF; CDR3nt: TGTGCCAGCAGCTCCCAGGGAATCTATGGCTACACCTTC
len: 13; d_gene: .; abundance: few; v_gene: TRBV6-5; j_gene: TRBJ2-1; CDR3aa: CASSYDGSGEQFF; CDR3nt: TGTGCCAGCAGTTACGATGGGTCCGGGGAGCAGTTCTTC
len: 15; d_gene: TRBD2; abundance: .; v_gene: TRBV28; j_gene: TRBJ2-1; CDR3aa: CASPPPGGSTNEQFF; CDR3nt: TGTGCCAGCCCCCCCCCGGGAGGGAGCACAAATGAGCAGTTCTTC
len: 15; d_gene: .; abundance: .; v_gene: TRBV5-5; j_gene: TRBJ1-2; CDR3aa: CASSLVATPQRGYTF; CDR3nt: TGTGCCAGCAGCTTGGTTGCGACTCCCCAAAGGGGCTACACCTTC
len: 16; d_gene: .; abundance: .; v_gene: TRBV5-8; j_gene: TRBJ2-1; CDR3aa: CASSLGTIESHNEQFF; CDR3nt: TGTGCCAGCAGCTTGGGAACAATTGAATCACACAATGAGCAGTTCTTC
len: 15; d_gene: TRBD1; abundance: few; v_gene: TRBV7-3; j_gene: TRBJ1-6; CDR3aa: CASSLEGQGRSPLHF; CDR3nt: TGTGCCAGCAGCTTGGAGGGACAGGGGAGGTCACCCCTCCACTTT
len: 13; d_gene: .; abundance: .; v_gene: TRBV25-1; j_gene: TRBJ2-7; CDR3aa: CATRGGGMGEQYF; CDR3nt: TGTGCCACCCGAGGGGGCGGGATGGGCGAGCAGTACTTC
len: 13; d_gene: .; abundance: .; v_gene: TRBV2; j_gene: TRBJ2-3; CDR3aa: CASRPAGTDTQYF; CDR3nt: TGTGCCAGCAGGCCGGCGGGCACAGATACGCAGTATTTT
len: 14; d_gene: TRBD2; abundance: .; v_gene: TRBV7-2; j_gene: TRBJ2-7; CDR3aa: CASSSSGRDGEQYF; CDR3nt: TGTGCCAGCAGCTCTAGCGGGAGGGATGGCGAGCAGTACTTC
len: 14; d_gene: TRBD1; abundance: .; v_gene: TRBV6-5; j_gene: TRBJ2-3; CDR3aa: CASNRQGRQDTQYF; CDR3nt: TGTGCCAGCAACCGACAGGGTCGTCAAGATACGCAGTATTTT